What follows is one T cell receptor (beta chain) and its context. This record belongs to a study of T cells after somatic rescue of genetic block. Libraries were prepared by immunoSEQ multiplex PCR; TCRdb keeps only in-frame clonotypes and omits some of them. The table shows roughly 13,000 clones, with roughly two thirds occurring only once. Sequences were obtained from peripheral blood mononuclear cells (PBMCs). The TCR originated in a boy younger than 18.

CDR3 sequence reads: CASSLGITETQYF. The DNA of the CDR3 is TGTGCCAGCAGCTTAGGGATAACGGAGACCCAGTACTTC. This chain joins TRBV11-2 and TRBJ2-5; the D is unclear. Germline CDR1 SGHAT, CDR2 FQNNGV. The V end was cut by 1 base, the J end by 5 bases, with 8 bases between. The CDR3 consists of 13 residues.